This T cell receptor (beta chain) was identified in a study of blood T cells in healthy people across ages. The CDR3 spans 12 residues. CDR1 and CDR2 from the germline V gene are SGHTA and FQGNSA. V shed 5 bases and J shed 0 bases, with 5 bases lying between them. The sample holds a few counts of this clonotype. Alongside a J-beta primer mix, a sample-barcoded 5' primer served in a second PCR lasting 7 to 11 cycles. Each CDR3 protein gets one entry after TCRdb re-called the 5' RACE reads with MiXCR. This table holds around 900,000 distinct CDR3 sequences, roughly 51% found once. The origin of this receptor is a woman aged 55-75 years in good health. Sequencing used blood. This chain joins TRBV7-2 and TRBJ2-7; D possibly corresponds to TRBD1 (5 bases). CDR3 bases: TGTGCCAGCAGCGGACACTCCTACGAGCAGTACTTC. It encodes CASSGHSYEQYF.